The rows below give T cell receptor beta chains drawn from one sample of a study of spatial heterogeneity in lung cancer. Each CDR3 protein gets one entry after TCRdb re-called the 5' RACE reads with MiXCR. The table lists around 60,000 distinct CDR3 sequences, 8.4% of them singletons. The sequences come from PBMCs, collected at surgery. All receptors derive from a female donor with early-stage non-small cell lung cancer. Both conserved end residues are part of each CDR3. The D gene is left open where the match is weak. Some rows have no size entry. The others give once, few or many, or a class for an expanded clone.

TGTGCCAGCAGCCAAGATCTGGGGCGGGGGAACACAGATACGCAGTATTTT,CASSQDLGRGNTDTQYF,TRBJ2-3,TRBV14,TRBD2,many
TGCAGCGTTGTGGGGACGGATCCCAATCAGCCCCAGCATTTT,CSVVGTDPNQPQHF,TRBJ1-5,TRBV29-1,NA,few
TGTGCTAGTGGTTTGGGAGGGACTAGCGGGGGGTCGGATGAGCAGTTCTTC,CASGLGGTSGGSDEQFF,TRBJ2-1,TRBV12-5,TRBD2,many
TGTGCCAGCAGTTATCCGAATTTAAATGGCTACACCTTC,CASSYPNLNGYTF,TRBJ1-2,TRBV6-2/TRBV6-3,NA,many
TGCGCCAGCAGCTTGGTGGGGGCTAATAATGAGCAGTTCTTC,CASSLVGANNEQFF,TRBJ2-1,TRBV5-1,NA,NA
TGTGCCAGCCGATCAACTAGCGGGACGGATACGCAGTATTTT,CASRSTSGTDTQYF,TRBJ2-3,TRBV28,TRBD2,many
TGTGCCAGCAGCCTCACAGGGGGCGCGAAGACCCAGTACTTC,CASSLTGGAKTQYF,TRBJ2-5,TRBV3-1,TRBD1,NA
TGCGCCAGCAGCTTGGATGGGGCTGGGGCCAACGTCCTGACTTTC,CASSLDGAGANVLTF,TRBJ2-6,TRBV5-1,NA,many
TGCGCCAGCAGCTTGACCCAGGGCCAAGAGACCCAGTACTTC,CASSLTQGQETQYF,TRBJ2-5,TRBV5-1,NA,few
TGTGCCAGCAGCTTGGGACAGGGGCTGGGGTTCGCAGATACGCAGTATTTT,CASSLGQGLGFADTQYF,TRBJ2-3,TRBV5-5,TRBD1,NA
TGTGCCAGCAGCCAAGAGGGACGTATTTCACCCCTCCACTTT,CASSQEGRISPLHF,TRBJ1-6,TRBV3-1,NA,few
TGTGCCTGGGGGCCAGGGCTTCCGAATTCACCCCTCCACTTT,CAWGPGLPNSPLHF,TRBJ1-6,TRBV30,NA,many
TGCAGTGCCACCGGGACTGCCTTTTCAGATACGCAGTATTTT,CSATGTAFSDTQYF,TRBJ2-3,TRBV20-1,NA,few
TGTGCCAGCAGCAACAAGGGGAACACTGAAGCTTTCTTT,CASSNKGNTEAFF,TRBJ1-1,TRBV7-9,NA,few
TGTGCCATCAGTTTCCCCCCGGGACAGGGAACAGATACGCAGTATTTT,CAISFPPGQGTDTQYF,TRBJ2-3,TRBV10-3,TRBD1,few
TGTGCCAGCAGCTATACAGGAGGGAGGGGAGAATACAATGAGCAGTTCTTC,CASSYTGGRGEYNEQFF,TRBJ2-1,TRBV6-5,TRBD2,many
TGTGCCAGCAGTTTATATCCCCCCGGCAGGGCAACTCACAATGAGCAGTTCTTC,CASSLYPPGRATHNEQFF,TRBJ2-1,TRBV28,NA,many